The sequence of this TCR beta chain was determined in a study of blood T cell repertoires in COVID-19. The overall study: Samples taken during acute and convalescent COVID-19 were collected in the United States, Italy and Spain. T cells, B-cell-depleted T cells, or PBMCs provided the cDNA or gDNA that served as material.

The table came from immunoSEQ multiplex PCR; TCRdb's copy has only in-frame clones and leaves some out. The sample lists 100,000 to 150,000 clones; approximately 71% were seen once. Germline V gene data show CDR1 as MNHEY and CDR2 as SVGAGI. V was shortened by 2 bases and J by 4 bases, with 9 bases between the two germline ends. The CDR3 is made up of 14 amino acids. V usage is TRBV6-5 and J usage is TRBJ1-5; D may be TRBD1 (5 bases). The TCR comes from a woman between 65 and 79 years old with acute or convalescent COVID-19. The sample taken for sequencing was peripheral blood. The CDR3 protein is CASSYGRVNQPQHF. The CDR3 bases are TGTGCCAGCAGTTACGGCAGGGTTAATCAGCCCCAGCATTTT.